Listed below are T cell receptor beta chains from one sample, sequenced in a study of cytomegalovirus exposure and HLA in healthy donors. Data came from immunoSEQ multiplex PCR; TCRdb stores just in-frame clones and leaves some out. This sample has about 120,000 clones, with about 80% found just once. The sequenced sample was PBMCs. Receptors were obtained from a man aged 25 to 45 in good health and CMV-seropositive. Both conserved end residues are part of each CDR3. A D gene is named only where the DNA matches it firmly. Clone size is not always given. Where it is, it says once, few, many or a class for expanded clones.

V	J	size	D	DNA	CDR3
TRBV7-2	TRBJ2-7	once	TRBD2	TGTGCCAGCAGTTTCCTAGCGGGAGTGTACGAACAGTACTTC	CASSFLAGVYEQYF
TRBV2	TRBJ2-7	-	TRBD2	TGTGCCAGCAGTGACACTAGCGGGATCTCCTACGAGCAGTACTTC	CASSDTSGISYEQYF
TRBV29-1	TRBJ2-7	-	TRBD2	TGCAGCGCCACCCCTTGGAGGGGAAGCGGGAGGGAGCACGAGCAGTACTTC	CSATPWRGSGREHEQYF
TRBV9	TRBJ2-3	-	-	TGTGCCAGCAGCGTAGGGGTTAGCGGAGGCACAGATACGCAGTATTTT	CASSVGVSGGTDTQYF
TRBV11-2	TRBJ2-3	-	-	TGTGCCAGCAGGGACCGCCGGACAAGCCGAGTCACAGATACGCAGTATTTT	CASRDRRTSRVTDTQYF
TRBV5-4	TRBJ2-1	-	TRBD2	TGTGCCAGCAGCTCTCCGGGACTAGCGCAGGAGTTCTTC	CASSSPGLAQEFF
TRBV4-3	TRBJ2-5	few	-	TGCGCCAGCAGCCAAGGAACGAGGGTTCGAGAGACCCAGTACTTC	CASSQGTRVRETQYF
TRBV30	TRBJ2-5	few	TRBD2	TGTGCCTGGAGTGTAGGTCCGGGAGGGGCTAGCGGGCAAGAGACCCAGTACTTC	CAWSVGPGGASGQETQYF
TRBV28	TRBJ2-5	few	TRBD1	TGTGCCAGCAGTTCACGGACAGGGCGAGAGACCCAGTACTTC	CASSSRTGRETQYF
TRBV15	TRBJ1-1	-	TRBD1	TGTGCCACCAGCATGCGGACAGGGGAAGAAGCTTTCTTT	CATSMRTGEEAFF
TRBV5-1	TRBJ2-7	-	TRBD1	TGCGCCAGCAGCGACGGGGACAGAAGCTCCTACGAGCAGTACTTC	CASSDGDRSSYEQYF
TRBV27	TRBJ2-7	-	-	TGTGCCAGCAGTTTAAGGCTAGCCCACTACGAGCAGTACTTC	CASSLRLAHYEQYF
TRBV5-1	TRBJ2-7	-	TRBD1	TGCGCCAGCAAGGAGACAGGGAACTACGAGCAGTACTTC	CASKETGNYEQYF
TRBV5-1	TRBJ2-1	-	TRBD1	TGCGCCAGCAGTTCCGGGACAGGGGGCCTCGGTGAGCAGTTCTTC	CASSSGTGGLGEQFF
TRBV18	TRBJ2-3	-	TRBD2	TGTGCCAGCTCACCAATGGCTAGCGGGATCACAGATACGCAGTATTTT	CASSPMASGITDTQYF
TRBV7-6	TRBJ2-3	few	TRBD2	TGTGCCAGCAGCTTAGAACTAGCGGGAGAGACAGATACGCAGTATTTT	CASSLELAGETDTQYF
TRBV29-1	TRBJ2-7	-	TRBD2	TGCAGCGTTGAAGGTCCTAGCGGGAACTCCTACGAGCAGTACTTC	CSVEGPSGNSYEQYF
TRBV5-6	TRBJ2-7	few	-	TGTGCCAGCAGCTTCAGCTACGAGCAGTACTTC	CASSFSYEQYF
TRBV7-9	TRBJ1-3	-	-	TGTGCCAGCAGCTTATCCCGACTAGGAAACACCATATATTTT	CASSLSRLGNTIYF
TRBV2	TRBJ1-2	-	TRBD1	TGTGCCAGCAGTAAGGGACAGCTCAACTATGGCTACACCTTC	CASSKGQLNYGYTF
TRBV2	TRBJ1-3	-	-	TGTGCCAGCAGGTACACAGTCTCTGGAAACACCATATATTTT	CASRYTVSGNTIYF
TRBV4-2	TRBJ1-1	once	-	TGTGCCAGCAGCCAAGGAAGGGGATGGAACACTGAAGCTTTCTTT	CASSQGRGWNTEAFF
TRBV18	TRBJ2-1	-	-	TGTGCCAGCTCACCCACCAGGGTCAATGAGCAGTTCTTC	CASSPTRVNEQFF
TRBV25-1	TRBJ2-1	-	-	TGTGCCAGCAGTGTAAGGGGTTTTGGGCTAGGGAATGAGCAGTTCTTC	CASSVRGFGLGNEQFF
TRBV29-1	TRBJ2-3	-	TRBD1	TGCAGCGTTGGACAGGGGGGCGGCACAGATACGCAGTATTTT	CSVGQGGGTDTQYF
TRBV2	TRBJ2-7	-	-	TGTGCCAGCAGTCCGGTCTACGAGCAGTACTTC	CASSPVYEQYF
TRBV9	TRBJ1-1	few	-	TGTGCCAGCAGCCCAGGGTTGGTCACTGAAGCTTTCTTT	CASSPGLVTEAFF
TRBV7-2	TRBJ2-5	-	-	TGTGCCAGCAGCTCCGCGCTAGGCCAAGAGACCCAGTACTTC	CASSSALGQETQYF
TRBV9	TRBJ1-1	once	-	TGTGCCAGCAGCGCAGGTAAAGGGGGACGGGAAGCTTTCTTT	CASSAGKGGREAFF
TRBV10-3	TRBJ1-4	-	TRBD1	TGTGCCATCAGTGAACGGGACAGGGGATGGGAAGAAAAACTGTTTTTT	CAISERDRGWEEKLFF
TRBV4-2	TRBJ2-1	-	TRBD2	TGTGCCAGCAGGGGAAGCGGGAGCCGTTACAATGAGCAGTTCTTC	CASRGSGSRYNEQFF
TRBV4-2	TRBJ2-3	-	-	TGTGCCAGCAGCCAAGACCAGGGGACAGATACGCAGTATTTT	CASSQDQGTDTQYF
TRBV6-1	TRBJ2-7	-	TRBD2	TGTGCCAGCAGCCCAACTAGCGGGGGTCCTTACGAGCAGTACTTC	CASSPTSGGPYEQYF
TRBV2	TRBJ1-5	-	-	TGTGCCAGCAGATCCCGGGTTGGAAGCGGCAATCAGCCCCAGCATTTT	CASRSRVGSGNQPQHF
TRBV2	TRBJ2-7	-	-	TGTGCCAGCATCCCAGGGAACGAGCAGTACTTC	CASIPGNEQYF
TRBV27	TRBJ1-5	-	-	TGTGCCAGCAGTTTATCCTATAGCAATCAGCCCCAGCATTTT	CASSLSYSNQPQHF
TRBV4-2	TRBJ2-1	few	TRBD2	TGTGCCAGCAGCCAAGATGCTCGGACTAGCGGGAGCAATGAGCAGTTCTTC	CASSQDARTSGSNEQFF
TRBV11-3	TRBJ2-1	-	-	TGTGCCAGCAGCTTAGGGGCTAGCGAAAACAATGAGCAGTTCTTC	CASSLGASENNEQFF
TRBV30	TRBJ1-4	-	-	TGTGCCTGGAGCGGGAACAGGGTCCTTGAAAAACTGTTTTTT	CAWSGNRVLEKLFF
TRBV6-5	TRBJ2-3	-	TRBD2	TGTGCCAGCAGTTACTCGGGACTAGCCTCCACAGATACGCAGTATTTT	CASSYSGLASTDTQYF
TRBV29-1	TRBJ2-2	-	-	TGCAGCGCCCTCCGGACTGAGCTCACCGGGGAGCTGTTTTTT	CSALRTELTGELFF
TRBV7-9	TRBJ2-7	once	-	TGTGCCAGCAGCTCCTACCCTAGTATCGAGCAGGAGCAGTACTTC	CASSSYPSIEQEQYF
TRBV19	TRBJ1-5	once	-	TGTGCCAGTAGTACCCTCTTACGGGGTTATCAGCCCCAGCATTTT	CASSTLLRGYQPQHF
TRBV6-5	TRBJ1-6	-	-	TGTGCCAGCACCTATAGCTCCTATAATTCACCCCTCCACTTT	CASTYSSYNSPLHF
TRBV14	TRBJ2-4	-	TRBD2	TGTGCCAGCAGCCAGCCCGGGACTAGCGGGATTCAGTACTTC	CASSQPGTSGIQYF
TRBV4-3	TRBJ2-2	-	-	TGCGCCAGCAGCCATCGCCACGGGGGCACCGGGGAGCTGTTTTTT	CASSHRHGGTGELFF
TRBV28	TRBJ2-7	-	TRBD2	TGTGCCGGGGGGGGTAGGGAGAGCTCCTACGAGCAGTACTTC	CAGGGRESSYEQYF
TRBV28	TRBJ1-5	few	TRBD1	TGTGCCAGCAGCCGGGGACAGGTCAATCAGCCCCAGCATTTT	CASSRGQVNQPQHF
TRBV7-3	TRBJ2-2	-	-	TGTGCCAGCAGCTTCTCCCTCACCGGGGAGCTGTTTTTT	CASSFSLTGELFF
TRBV2	TRBJ2-5	-	TRBD2	TGTGCCAGCAGTGAACTAGCGGGTTTCCAAGAGACCCAGTACTTC	CASSELAGFQETQYF